Listed below are T cell receptor beta chains from one sample, sequenced in a study of blood T cell repertoires in COVID-19. The method was immunoSEQ multiplex PCR; TCRdb's version includes in-frame clones alone and lacks a portion of them. The table lists 280,000 or so clones, 70% to 90% of them singletons. What was sequenced was peripheral blood. Receptors were obtained from a woman aged 30 to 39 who had recovered from COVID-19. Each CDR3 is given with its conserved first and last residue. The D gene is left open where the match is weak. A clone size is listed for some rows: how often the clone was seen (once, few, many), or a class if it is expanded.

>TRBV18|14|.|.|TRBJ1-2
CASSPRDTDYGYTF
TGTGCCAGCTCACCACGGGACACCGACTATGGCTACACCTTC
>TRBV5-1|16|TRBD1|.|TRBJ1-4
CASSLHRQGADEKLFF
TGCGCCAGCAGCTTGCACCGACAGGGGGCCGATGAAAAACTGTTTTTT
>TRBV9|15|TRBD1|.|TRBJ1-1
CASSPGDRDGTEAFF
TGTGCCAGCAGCCCAGGGGACAGGGATGGCACTGAAGCTTTCTTT
>TRBV12-3/TRBV12-4|12|.|.|TRBJ2-5
CASSWRVETQYF
TGTGCCAGCAGTTGGAGGGTGGAGACCCAGTACTTC
>TRBV28|13|.|.|TRBJ1-3
CASSATAGNTIYF
TGTGCCTCCTCAGCGACCGCTGGAAACACCATATATTTT
>TRBV7-9|14|.|.|TRBJ2-3
CASSDFSKGDTQYF
TGTGCCAGCAGCGATTTCAGTAAGGGGGATACGCAGTATTTT
>TRBV18|19|.|few|TRBJ1-5
CASSAYPGTGVEGNQPQHF
TGTGCCAGCTCAGCGTACCCCGGGACGGGGGTAGAGGGCAATCAGCCCCAGCATTTT
>TRBV7-2|16|TRBD2|once|TRBJ2-2
CASSLPAGGFTGELFF
TGTGCCAGCAGCTTGCCAGCGGGAGGGTTCACCGGGGAGCTGTTTTTT
>TRBV24-1|14|TRBD2|.|TRBJ2-1
CATSLAGVSGEQFF
TGTGCCACCTCACTAGCGGGAGTTTCAGGTGAGCAGTTCTTC
>TRBV9|14|.|few|TRBJ1-5
CASSVGAVPRPQHF
TGTGCCAGCAGCGTAGGGGCCGTCCCTCGGCCCCAGCATTTT
>TRBV27|17|TRBD2|.|TRBJ2-7
CASSLSGGLAPTYEQYF
TGTGCCAGCAGTTTATCGGGGGGACTAGCGCCTACCTACGAGCAGTACTTC
>TRBV27|14|.|.|TRBJ1-2
CASSFAPGYYGYTF
TGTGCCAGCAGTTTCGCCCCAGGGTACTATGGCTACACCTTC
>TRBV2|12|TRBD1|.|TRBJ2-7
CASRDRTYEQYF
TGTGCCAGCAGGGACAGGACCTACGAGCAGTACTTC
>TRBV11-2|17|TRBD2|.|TRBJ2-3
CASSWTSGATSTDTQYF
TGTGCCAGCAGCTGGACTAGCGGGGCTACTAGCACAGATACGCAGTATTTT
>TRBV5-1|13|.|.|TRBJ1-2
CASSFGEGYGYTF
TGCGCCAGCAGCTTCGGAGAGGGTTATGGCTACACCTTC
>TRBV6-5|15|.|.|TRBJ2-7
CASRYFPGSGDEQYF
TGTGCCAGCAGATACTTCCCCGGGTCAGGGGACGAGCAGTACTTC
>TRBV7-2|14|.|.|TRBJ1-1
CASSLGRRNTEAFF
TGTGCCAGCAGCTTAGGACGGAGGAACACTGAAGCTTTCTTT
>TRBV9|15|TRBD2|once|TRBJ2-2
CASSPAGGITGELFF
TGTGCCAGCAGCCCAGCGGGAGGGATCACCGGGGAGCTGTTTTTT
>TRBV19|15|.|.|TRBJ1-3
CASSIGATIGNTIYF
TGTGCCAGTAGTATTGGGGCGACGATTGGAAACACCATATATTTT
>TRBV28|15|TRBD1|.|TRBJ1-2
CASSLALQGTYGYTF
TGTGCCAGCAGCTTAGCCCTACAGGGGACCTATGGCTACACCTTC
>TRBV16|14|TRBD2|.|TRBJ2-7
CASSQTREDYEQYF
TGTGCCAGCAGCCAAACGCGGGAGGACTACGAGCAGTACTTC